Below, 26 T cell receptor beta chains from the same sample are listed, as sequenced in a study of T cell repertoires in cytomegalovirus infection. TCRdb reprocessed the reads with MiXCR, giving one entry per CDR3 protein. This sample carries 650,000 to 900,000 distinct CDR3 sequences, approximately 30% of them seen once, and the ten largest clones take 12%. Their antigen targets remain unknown. The sequences come from cultured CD8+ T cells from PBMCs, collected from culture after CMV antigen stimulation. These receptors were taken from a human donor in good health (CMV status not recorded). Some clones in this sample may be carry-over from other donors' samples.

The genes are TRBV10-3 and TRBJ2-1; D may match TRBD1 or TRBD2 (6 bases each). The germline V gene encodes CDR1 ENHRY and CDR2 SYGVKD. Trimming stripped 4 bases from V and 6 bases from J, with 19 bases between. The CDR3 runs 16 residues. The CDR3 nucleotides read TGTGCCATCAGTGGACCCGGAGGGGGACCTTCCAATGAGCAGTTCTTC. Protein sequence: CAISGPGGGPSNEQFF.

CDR3 sequence reads: CASSKVTGGVRDTQYF. The CDR3 coding sequence is TGTGCCAGCAGTAAAGTTACAGGGGGCGTAAGAGATACGCAGTATTTT. V is TRBV2 and J is TRBJ2-3, with 9 bases matching TRBD1. V lost 5 bases, J lost 5 bases, and 11 bases stayed unmatched. CDR1 is SNHLY, CDR2 FYNNEI, per germline. CDR3 length: 16 amino acids. The whole variable domain, remainder taken from reference TRBV2 and TRBJ2-3, is EPEVTQTPSHQVTQMGQEVILRCVPISNHLYFYWYRQILGQKVEFLVSFYNNEISEKSEIFDDQFSVERPDGSNFTLKIRSTKLEDSAMYFCASSKVTGGVRDTQYFGPGTRLTVL.

The chain joins TRBV12-5 to TRBJ2-1, with D unclear. The CDR3 loop spans 8 amino acids. Germline assignment: CDR1 LGHNT and CDR2 FRNRAP. With 6 bases removed from V and 15 bases from J, the gap between germline ends came to 6 bases. The CDR3 DNA is TGTGCTAGTGGCCTGAGGTTCTTC. Translating gives CASGLRFF.

This sequence joins TRBV19 and TRBJ1-5, with 7 bases that match TRBD1. The germline gives CDR1 LNHDA, CDR2 SQIVND (reference sequence). After removal of 6 bases from V and 3 bases from J, the junction contained 8 bases not matched to a gene. CDR3 length: 15 residues. The CDR3 sequence: CASSPGQKNNQPQHF. For the CDR3, the DNA is TGTGCCAGTAGCCCGGGACAGAAAAACAATCAGCCCCAGCATTTT.

V usage is TRBV19 and J usage is TRBJ1-4; 9 nucleotides line up with TRBD1. J gave up 0 bases and V 6 bases, and 14 bases lay outside the gene matches. Germline V gene lookup returns CDR1 LNHDA and CDR2 SQIVND (reference sequence). This CDR3 spans 19 amino acids. CDR3 DNA: TGTGCCAGTAGGGGTTCGACAGGGGGGATCTACTCAACTAATGAAAAACTGTTTTTT. Residues: CASRGSTGGIYSTNEKLFF.

This clonotype was seen just once. This chain joins TRBV27 and TRBJ2-7; 11 bases align to TRBD2. CDR3 length equals 17 residues. CDR1 and CDR2 from the germline V gene are MNHEY and SMNVEV (reference sequence). V lost 4 bases to trimming and J lost 5 bases; unmatched junction nucleotides: 13. The CDR3 region has the DNA TGTGCCAGCAGTTCCGTGGTTACTAGCGGGGGTATGCACGAGCAGTACGTC. It yields the protein CASSSVVTSGGMHEQYV.

This clonotype was recorded many times. The junction departs from germline at one end; a sequencing error may be responsible. The genes are TRBV11-2 and TRBJ2-4; 10 positions agree with TRBD1. The germline V gene has CDR1 SGHAT and CDR2 FQNNGV. The CDR3 extends over 12 amino acids. As DNA, the CDR3 is TGTGCCAGCAGCTCACAAAAAGGGGACAGGGGATTC. It encodes CASSSQKGDRGF.

This clonotype was seen more than once but under ten times. This chain connects TRBV5-1 to TRBJ1-1; 9 nucleotides line up with TRBD1. This CDR3 contains 16 residues. CDR1 and CDR2 from the germline V gene are SGHRS and YFSETQ. The V and J ends lost 0 bases and 0 bases, in that order; junction bases with no gene match: 3. CDR3: CASSLGQGGVNTEAFF. CDR3 DNA: TGCGCCAGCAGCTTGGGACAGGGGGGTGTGAACACTGAAGCTTTCTTT. Together with reference TRBV5-1 and TRBJ1-1, the CDR3 gives the full variable domain: KAGVTQTPRYLIKTRGQQVTLSCSPISGHRSVSWYQQTPGQGLQFLFEYFSETQRNKGNFPGRFSGRQFSNSRSEMNVSTLELGDSALYLCASSLGQGGVNTEAFFGQGTRLTVV.

CDR3 loop: CAIGGPSTDTQYF. Here the CDR3 DNA reads TGTGCCATCGGGGGACCTAGCACAGATACGCAGTATTTT. The chain uses TRBV27 and TRBJ2-3; D perhaps matches TRBD2 (6 bases). Germline CDR1 MNHEY, CDR2 SMNVEV (reference sequence). V lost 10 bases, J lost 0 bases, and 11 bases lay in between. CDR3 length: 13 amino acids.

This chain uses TRBV15 with TRBJ2-3; 7 bases align to TRBD1. The CDR3 covers 16 residues. V shed 0 bases and J 2 bases; nucleotides not matched to a gene: 5. The germline gives CDR1 LNHNV, CDR2 YYDKDF (reference sequence). DNA of the CDR3: TGTGCCACCAGCAGAGATGGAGGACAGGACACAGATACGCAGTATTTT. Its protein product is CATSRDGGQDTDTQYF.

CDR3: CASSYDRGGGRGTGELFF. DNA for the CDR3: TGTGCCAGCAGTTACGATCGTGGGGGCGGACGGGGCACCGGGGAGCTGTTTTTT. The chain joins TRBV6-5 to TRBJ2-2, with D perhaps matching TRBD1 (6 bases). Trimming took 2 bases from V and 4 from J, leaving 20 bases between them. CDR1 MNHEY and CDR2 SVGAGI come from the germline V gene. The CDR3 consists of 18 residues.

A word on this clonotype: At one end, the junction sequence differs from germline, possibly due to a read error. The CDR3 DNA sequence: TGTGCCATCAGGGAGCGGGGGGGCCGGGTCTTC. Protein product: CAIRERGGRVF. This chain uses TRBV10-3 with TRBJ2-1, with 10 bases lining up with TRBD2. CDR1 and CDR2 (germline): ENHRY, SYGVKD. The CDR3 covers 11 residues.

This chain connects TRBV7-4 to TRBJ1-1; 10 nucleotides match TRBD1. In germline, CDR1 is SGHVT, CDR2 SQSDAQ. With V trimmed by 5 bases and J by 6 bases, 15 bases remained unmatched. This CDR3 has 17 amino acids. The CDR3 loop reads CASSPTGTGEVWSEAFF. CDR3 coding DNA: TGTGCCAGCAGCCCCACCGGGACAGGGGAGGTTTGGTCTGAAGCTTTCTTT.

This clonotype has a handful of counts. The chain has TRBV6-2 or TRBV6-3 and TRBJ1-5; D perhaps matches TRBD1 (5 bases). Germline V lookup: CDR1 MNHEY, CDR2 SVGEGT. The CDR3 totals 15 residues. V dropped 1 base and J dropped 2 bases, with 9 bases sitting between them. CDR3 bases: TGTGCCAGCAGTTACTATCAGGGTGGCAATCAGCCCCAGCATTTT. This gives the protein CASSYYQGGNQPQHF.

This clonotype has at least ten counts. The chain carries TRBV7-6 and TRBJ2-7; D gene ambiguous. The ends were cut back, 5 bases at V and 3 bases at J, with 14 bases in the middle. CDR3 length equals 14 residues. CDR1 and CDR2 from the germline V gene are SGHVS and FNYEAQ. The chain's CDR3 is CASSRIGPGYEQYV. DNA of the CDR3: TGTGCCAGCAGCCGAATCGGACCAGGCTACGAGCAGTACGTC.

This clonotype has only a few counts. For the CDR3, the DNA is TGTGCCAGTAGTCCTCAAATGGGGCGGAGGGCATCAGATACGCAGTATTTT. Amino acid sequence: CASSPQMGRRASDTQYF. The genes are TRBV19 and TRBJ2-3, with D maybe TRBD2 (6 bases). The CDR3 totals 17 residues. The germline V and J ends were trimmed by 5 bases and 4 bases, with 22 bases remaining between them. Germline V CDR1 and CDR2: LNHDA, SQIVND (reference sequence).

The chain has TRBV12-3 or TRBV12-4 and TRBJ1-3, with a possible D match to TRBD1 (5 bases). The CDR3 length is 14 residues. The V end was cut by 6 bases, the J end by 3 bases, with 12 bases between. The CDR3 region has the DNA TGTGCCAGCAGCCCAGGGCTGGGTGGAAACACCATATATTTT. It codes for CASSPGLGGNTIYF.

The rearrangement links TRBV27 to TRBJ1-1; D is perhaps TRBD1 (6 bases). The length of the CDR3 is 19 residues. V lost 3 bases to trimming and J lost 2 bases, with 25 bases between them. Germline CDR1 reads MNHEY; CDR2 reads SMNVEV (reference sequence). The CDR3 here is CASSLNRLRLGQNNTEAFF. The CDR3 DNA reads TGTGCCAGCAGTTTGAATCGCCTACGCCTGGGACAAAATAACACTGAAGCTTTCTTT.

The chain uses TRBV20-1 and TRBJ2-7; TRBD2 matches 7 bases. The CDR3 length is 14 residues. Germline values: CDR1 DFQATT, CDR2 SNEGSKA (reference sequence). Trimming at V came to 0 bases and at J to 2 bases, leaving 4 bases not matched to a gene. CDR3 region: CSARDRGEAYEQYV. The CDR3 DNA is TGCAGTGCTAGAGATCGGGGGGAGGCCTACGAGCAGTACGTC.

The CDR3 protein is CASSENSRGPDTQYF. CDR3 DNA sequence: TGTGCCAGCAGTGAAAATTCCCGCGGCCCAGATACGCAGTATTTT. The rearrangement uses TRBV2 and TRBJ2-3; no reliable D call. This CDR3 comprises 15 residues. Germline V CDR1 and CDR2: SNHLY, FYNNEI. V gave up 2 bases and J gave up 4 bases, with 13 bases separating them.

The chain recombines TRBV6-6 with TRBJ1-2, with D maybe TRBD1 (5 bases). From germline, CDR1 is MNHNY and CDR2 SVGAGI (reference sequence). The CDR3 is 17 amino acids. V shed 0 bases and J shed 5 bases, with 19 bases lying between them. The CDR3 coding sequence is TGTGCCAGCAGTTACTCTAACAAAGGAGGGGCGAGGTATGGCTACACCTTC. It specifies CASSYSNKGGARYGYTF.

The chain combines TRBV10-3 with TRBJ2-3; 7 positions agree with TRBD1. The CDR3 sequence is 13 residues long. CDR1 is ENHRY and CDR2 is SYGVKD in the germline V gene. J lost 1 base, V lost 8 bases, and 3 bases had no gene match. CDR3 amino acids: CAILDRGTDTQYF. CDR3 DNA sequence: TGTGCCATCCTTGACAGGGGCACAGATACGCAGTATTTT.

V is TRBV4-1 and J is TRBJ1-1; no definite D call. Germline assignment: CDR1 MGHRA and CDR2 YSYEKL. Trimming pared 3 bases from V and 8 bases from J, leaving 7 bases between. The CDR3 has 11 amino acids. The CDR3 bases are TGCGCCAGCAGCCATAAACAGGAAGCTTTCTTT. It is translated as CASSHKQEAFF.

The V call is TRBV10-3, the J call TRBJ2-2, with D hard to call. V lost 0 bases to trimming and J lost 2 bases, with 16 bases between them. Germline assignment: CDR1 ENHRY and CDR2 SYGVKD. The CDR3 sequence is 18 residues long. CDR3 in amino acids: CAISESGSGWSNTGELFF. CDR3 coding DNA: TGTGCCATCAGTGAGTCGGGTTCGGGCTGGTCTAACACCGGGGAGCTGTTTTTT.

Worth noting for this clonotype: A read error may produce the germline difference seen at one junction end. The V gene is TRBV7-6, the J gene TRBJ2-1; a possible D gene is TRBD1 (5 bases). This CDR3 region has 13 residues. The germline V gene has CDR1 SGHVS and CDR2 FNYEAQ. The CDR3 DNA sequence: TGTGCTAGCAGCTTATCAGGGCCCAGTGAGCAGTTCTTC. It codes for CASSLSGPSEQFF. The full variable domain, its missing parts supplied by reference TRBV7-6 and TRBJ2-1, is GAGVSQSPRYKVTKRGQDVALRCDPISGHVSLYWYRQALGQGPEFLTYFNYEAQQDKSGLPNDRFSAERPEGSISTLTIQRTEQRDSAMYRCASSLSGPSEQFFGPGTRLTVL.

The chain uses TRBV19 and TRBJ1-5, with D uncertain. Germline V gene sequence: CDR1 LNHDA, CDR2 SQIVND (reference sequence). V was pared by 3 bases and J by 0 bases, with 9 bases between. This CDR3 spans 15 amino acids. The CDR3 coding sequence is TGTGCCAGTAGTATGTACGGAAGTAGCAATCAGCCCCAGCATTTT. This encodes CASSMYGSSNQPQHF.